Below are 31 T cell receptor beta chains sequenced from a single sample in a study of monozygotic twins with inflammatory bowel disease. TCRdb derives one entry per CDR3 protein from the 5' RACE reads, leaving out DNA. Its listing shows some 90,000 distinct CDR3 sequences. Sequenced: blood. These receptors all come from a human donor with ulcerative colitis or Crohn's disease, or a healthy co-twin of an affected twin (not recorded which).

The V gene is TRBV12-3 or TRBV12-4, the J gene TRBJ1-1; the D gene TCRdb calls, TRBD1, cannot be checked with no DNA. The CDR3 extends over 14 amino acids. The CDR3 sequence is CASSPFRQGSEAFF.

The chain recombines TRBV6-2 or TRBV6-3 with TRBJ2-7. Germline assignment: CDR1 MNHEY and CDR2 SVGEGT. The CDR3 has 12 amino acids. This CDR3 reads CASSYRPSEQYF.

The rearrangement uses TRBV20-1 and TRBJ1-1; no DNA is available, so the TRBD1 call from TCRdb remains unchecked. Germline values: CDR1 DFQATT, CDR2 SNEGSKA (reference sequence). This CDR3 spans 13 amino acids. This CDR3 reads CSAPPPKGTEAFF.

The V and J genes are TRBV10-3 and TRBJ2-7. Germline values: CDR1 ENHRY, CDR2 SYGVKD. The CDR3 is 15 residues long. The chain's CDR3 is CAISSSWGSGYEQYF.

The J gene is TRBJ2-3, the V gene TRBV11-2; TCRdb names TRBD1, which stays unverified in the absence of DNA. The CDR3 totals 18 residues. Germline V gene lookup returns CDR1 SGHAT and CDR2 FQNNGV. The CDR3 spells CASSSATTGGVRTDTQYF.

The gene calls are TRBV5-5 and TRBJ1-2; checking the TCRdb D call of TRBD1 is not possible without DNA. CDR3 length equals 15 residues. Germline lookup yields CDR1 SGHKS and CDR2 YYEKEE (reference sequence). The CDR3 sequence is CASSLGGQGTRGYTF. Filled out from reference TRBV5-5 and TRBJ1-2, the complete variable domain reads DAGVTQSPTHLIKTRGQQVTLRCSPISGHKSVSWYQQVLGQGPQFIFQYYEKEERGRGNFPDRFSARQFPNYSSELNVNALLLGDSALYLCASSLGGQGTRGYTFGSGTRLTVV.

This chain uses TRBV20-1 with TRBJ2-1; TCRdb designates TRBD1, a call that cannot be tested without DNA. This CDR3 region has 12 residues. Germline CDR1 is DFQATT and CDR2 is SNEGSKA (reference sequence). CDR3 loop: CSARGGNNEQFF.

The V gene is TRBV5-4, the J gene TRBJ1-6; the TCRdb call, TRBD1, lacks DNA for checking. The CDR3 has 15 residues. Per the germline V gene, CDR1 is SGHNT and CDR2 is YYREEE (reference sequence). CDR3 amino acids: CASRPERGPNSPLHF. The whole variable domain, filled in from reference TRBV5-4 and TRBJ1-6, reads ETGVTQSPTHLIKTRGQQVTLRCSSQSGHNTVSWYQQALGQGPQFIFQYYREEENGRGNFPPRFSGLQFPNYSSELNVNALELDDSALYLCASRPERGPNSPLHFGNGTRLTVT.

CDR3: CSARVYGGHTDTQYF. The chain couples TRBV20-1 to TRBJ2-3; TCRdb selects TRBD1, and the lack of DNA leaves this call unchecked. The CDR3 is 15 residues long. Germline V gene data show CDR1 as DFQATT and CDR2 as SNEGSKA (reference sequence).

The chain has TRBV5-1 and TRBJ1-4; TCRdb indicates TRBD1, and absent DNA this call remains unverified. Germline lookup yields CDR1 SGHRS and CDR2 YFSETQ. This CDR3 is built from 16 residues. The CDR3 protein is CASSLGQAYNNEKLFF.

The gene calls are TRBV5-1 and TRBJ1-1. CDR1 and CDR2 from the germline V gene are SGHRS and YFSETQ. CDR3 length equals 13 residues. CDR3 protein: CASDAGPNTEAFF.

This sequence joins TRBV20-1 and TRBJ2-2; TCRdb's D call, TRBD1, is unchecked because there is no DNA. Germline V gives CDR1 DFQATT, CDR2 SNEGSKA (reference sequence). The CDR3 has 13 residues. The CDR3 spells CSARGGGSGELFF.

The rearrangement uses TRBV2 and TRBJ1-1; the D call of TRBD1 rests on TCRdb alone, since no DNA is present to check it. CDR1 is SNHLY, CDR2 FYNNEI, per germline. The CDR3 length is 14 residues. CDR3 in amino acids: CASSEWDRGTEAFF.

V gene TRBV6-6 combines with J gene TRBJ1-2; TCRdb's assignment of TRBD1 cannot be checked, as there is no DNA. The CDR3 consists of 14 residues. The germline CDR1 and CDR2 sequences are MNHNY and SVGAGI (reference sequence). This chain's CDR3 is CASRGTAGGYGYTF.

The chain employs TRBV12-3 or TRBV12-4 and TRBJ1-1; TCRdb's assignment of TRBD1 cannot be checked, as there is no DNA. The CDR3 is 14 amino acids. CDR3: CASSLIRGHTEAFF.

This chain uses TRBV12-3 or TRBV12-4 with TRBJ2-7. The CDR3 has 13 amino acids. The CDR3: CASSLGQFYEQYF.

This chain links TRBV7-9 with TRBJ2-5; TCRdb reports TRBD1, a call that lacks DNA to check it against. The CDR3 runs to 13 residues. Germline CDR1 SEHNR, CDR2 FQNEAQ (reference sequence). CDR3 residues: CASSRPSSETQYF.

J is TRBJ2-3 and V is TRBV12-3 or TRBV12-4. The CDR3 length is 12 residues. The CDR3 protein is CASSISGDTQYF.

J is TRBJ2-7 and V is TRBV5-1; TCRdb's assignment of TRBD2 cannot be checked, as there is no DNA. CDR3 length equals 14 residues. CDR1 SGHRS and CDR2 YFSETQ come from the germline V gene. This chain's CDR3 is CASSTGTNAYEQYF. The variable domain in full, completed from reference TRBV5-1 and TRBJ2-7, reads KAGVTQTPRYLIKTRGQQVTLSCSPISGHRSVSWYQQTPGQGLQFLFEYFSETQRNKGNFPGRFSGRQFSNSRSEMNVSTLELGDSALYLCASSTGTNAYEQYFGPGTRLTVT.

CDR3 amino acids: CASSLEGQGTYEQYF. The chain couples TRBV5-1 to TRBJ2-7; the D gene TCRdb calls, TRBD1, cannot be checked with no DNA. Germline V gene data show CDR1 as SGHRS and CDR2 as YFSETQ. CDR3 length: 15 residues.

The genes are TRBV14 and TRBJ1-2. The length of the CDR3 is 13 residues. Germline-derived CDR1 and CDR2 are SGHDN and FVKESK. CDR3 in amino acids: CASSQVQESGYTF.

The rearrangement joins TRBV9 to TRBJ2-3; TCRdb gives TRBD2 as the D gene, but with no DNA this cannot be confirmed. The CDR3 contains 16 residues. Germline V gene sequence: CDR1 SGDLS, CDR2 YYNGEE. The CDR3 protein is CASSARASGGVDTQYF.

The J gene is TRBJ1-3, the V gene TRBV5-4. CDR1 and CDR2 (germline): SGHNT, YYREEE (reference sequence). The CDR3 loop spans 12 amino acids. The CDR3: CAAGRAGNTIYF.

CDR3 amino acids: CASSSNGAASRGETQYF. The chain carries TRBV5-4 and TRBJ2-5; without DNA, the TCRdb call of TRBD1 cannot be checked. The CDR3 length is 17 residues. Per germline, CDR1 SGHNT and CDR2 YYREEE (reference sequence).

The chain is built from TRBV18 and TRBJ2-5; TCRdb returns TRBD1, unconfirmable since there is no DNA. From germline, CDR1 is KGHSH and CDR2 LQKENI. The CDR3 has 14 residues. CDR3: CASSTGGGQETQYF.

The rearrangement joins TRBV20-1 to TRBJ2-3; TCRdb reports TRBD2, a call that lacks DNA to check it against. This CDR3 contains 18 residues. The germline gives CDR1 DFQATT, CDR2 SNEGSKA (reference sequence). The CDR3: CSAVPQGLAGGHTDTQYF.

The V call is TRBV29-1, the J call TRBJ2-7. CDR1 and CDR2 from the germline V gene are SQVTM and ANQGSEA. CDR3 length: 11 residues. The CDR3 spells CSVKQSYEQYF.

The chain combines TRBV2 with TRBJ1-4. There are 14 residues in the CDR3. Germline V CDR1 and CDR2: SNHLY, FYNNEI. CDR3 sequence: CASSDRALNEKLFF.

The chain employs TRBV27 and TRBJ1-1. This CDR3 has 13 residues. Germline CDR1 MNHEY, CDR2 SMNVEV (reference sequence). The CDR3 here is CASSYAGQTEAFF.

The V call is TRBV28, the J call TRBJ1-2. CDR1 is MDHEN and CDR2 is SYDVKM in the germline V gene. CDR3 length equals 12 residues. The CDR3: CASSYRVYGYTF.

CDR3 sequence: CASRGIGQGSYEQYF. The rearrangement uses TRBV7-9 and TRBJ2-7; TCRdb reports TRBD1, a call that lacks DNA to check it against. This CDR3 is built from 15 residues. The germline CDR1 and CDR2 sequences are SEHNR and FQNEAQ (reference sequence).